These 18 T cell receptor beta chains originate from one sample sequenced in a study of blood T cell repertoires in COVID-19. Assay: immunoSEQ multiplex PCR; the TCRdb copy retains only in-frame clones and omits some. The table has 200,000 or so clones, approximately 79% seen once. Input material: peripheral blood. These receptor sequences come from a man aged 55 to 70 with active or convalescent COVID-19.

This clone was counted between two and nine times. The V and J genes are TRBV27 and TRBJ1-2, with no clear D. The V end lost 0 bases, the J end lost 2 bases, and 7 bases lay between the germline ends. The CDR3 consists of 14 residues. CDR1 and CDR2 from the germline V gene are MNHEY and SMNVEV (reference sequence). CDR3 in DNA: TGTGCCAGCAGTTTATCTAAGCTAAACTATGGCTACACCTTC. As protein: CASSLSKLNYGYTF.

The CDR3 is CASSEQGHYGYTF. CDR3 nucleotide sequence: TGTGCCAGCAGTGAACAGGGGCACTATGGCTACACCTTC. This rearrangement joins TRBV25-1 to TRBJ1-2; tentative D call: TRBD1 (6 bases). With 2 bases removed from V and 3 bases from J, the gap between germline ends came to 7 bases. The germline gives CDR1 MGHDK, CDR2 SYGVNS. CDR3 size: 13 residues.

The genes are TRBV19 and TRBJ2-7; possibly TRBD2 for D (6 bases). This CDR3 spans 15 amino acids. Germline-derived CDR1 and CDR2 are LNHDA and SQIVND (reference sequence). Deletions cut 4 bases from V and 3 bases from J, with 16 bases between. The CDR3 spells CASSTPGLTFYEQYF. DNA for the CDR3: TGTGCCAGTAGTACCCCGGGACTTACCTTCTACGAGCAGTACTTC.

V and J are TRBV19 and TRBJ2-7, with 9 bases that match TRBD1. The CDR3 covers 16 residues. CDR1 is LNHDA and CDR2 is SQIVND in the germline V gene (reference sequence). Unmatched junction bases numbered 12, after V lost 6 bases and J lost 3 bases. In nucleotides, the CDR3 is TGTGCCAGTAGCCCTACGTGGACAGGGGCGGGCTACGAGCAGTACTTC. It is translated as CASSPTWTGAGYEQYF.

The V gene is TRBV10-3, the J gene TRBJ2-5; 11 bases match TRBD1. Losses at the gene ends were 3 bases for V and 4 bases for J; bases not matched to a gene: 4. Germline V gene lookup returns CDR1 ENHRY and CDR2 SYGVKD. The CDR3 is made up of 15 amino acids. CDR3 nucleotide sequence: TGTGCCATCAGTGAAGGACAGGGGGCGGGAGAGACCCAGTACTTC. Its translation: CAISEGQGAGETQYF.

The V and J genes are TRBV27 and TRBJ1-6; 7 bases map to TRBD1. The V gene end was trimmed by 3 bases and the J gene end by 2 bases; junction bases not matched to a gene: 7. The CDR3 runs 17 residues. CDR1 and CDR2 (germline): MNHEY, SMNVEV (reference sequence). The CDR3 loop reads CASSFVSGGAYNSPLHF. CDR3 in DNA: TGTGCCAGCAGTTTCGTCTCAGGGGGAGCCTATAATTCACCCCTCCACTTT.

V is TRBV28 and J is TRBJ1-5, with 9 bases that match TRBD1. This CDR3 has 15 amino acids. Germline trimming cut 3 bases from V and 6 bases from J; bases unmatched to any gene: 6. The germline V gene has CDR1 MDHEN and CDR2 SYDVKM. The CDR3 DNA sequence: TGTGCCAGCAGTTTGCTTCACAGGGGGCGTCAGCCCCAGCATTTT. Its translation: CASSLLHRGRQPQHF.

The CDR3 here is CASRPGLGPNYGYTF. CDR3 in DNA: TGTGCCAGCAGGCCAGGGCTGGGGCCGAACTATGGCTACACCTTC. The rearrangement links TRBV2 to TRBJ1-2; TRBD1 might be the D (5 bases). This CDR3 is built from 15 residues. Germline assignment: CDR1 SNHLY and CDR2 FYNNEI. V was trimmed by 6 bases and J by 2 bases, leaving 16 bases between them.

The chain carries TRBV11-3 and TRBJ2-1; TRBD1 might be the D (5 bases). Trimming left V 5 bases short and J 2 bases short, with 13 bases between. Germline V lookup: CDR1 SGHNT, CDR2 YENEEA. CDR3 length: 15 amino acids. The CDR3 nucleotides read TGTGCCAGCAGCCTTAGGGGCGGAGCCTACAATGAGCAGTTCTTC. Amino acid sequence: CASSLRGGAYNEQFF.

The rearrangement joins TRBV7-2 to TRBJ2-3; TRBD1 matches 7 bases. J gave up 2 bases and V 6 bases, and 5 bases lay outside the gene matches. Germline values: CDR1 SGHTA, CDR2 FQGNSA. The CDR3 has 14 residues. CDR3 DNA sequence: TGTGCCAGCAGTCCGGGACAGTCCACAGATACGCAGTATTTT. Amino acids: CASSPGQSTDTQYF.

The CDR3 coding sequence is TGTGCCATCACAGAGGGGGACAGGCCTAACTATGGCTACACCTTC. It encodes CAITEGDRPNYGYTF. The chain recombines TRBV10-3 with TRBJ1-2; TRBD1 agrees at 8 bases. CDR3 length equals 15 residues. Losses at the gene ends were 7 bases for V and 0 bases for J; bases not matched to a gene: 7. From germline, CDR1 is ENHRY and CDR2 SYGVKD.

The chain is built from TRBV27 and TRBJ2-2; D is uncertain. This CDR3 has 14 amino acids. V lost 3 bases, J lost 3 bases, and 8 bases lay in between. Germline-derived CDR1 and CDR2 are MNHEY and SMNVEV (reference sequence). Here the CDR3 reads CASSFTRHTGELFF. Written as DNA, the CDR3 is TGTGCCAGCAGTTTCACCAGGCACACCGGGGAGCTGTTTTTT.

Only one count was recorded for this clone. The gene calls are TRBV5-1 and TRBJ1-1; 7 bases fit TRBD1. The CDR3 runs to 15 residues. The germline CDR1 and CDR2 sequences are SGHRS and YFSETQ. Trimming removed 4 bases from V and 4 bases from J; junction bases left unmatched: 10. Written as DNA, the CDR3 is TGCGCCAGCAGCCAACTAGGGGGCGAGGGCACTGAAGCTTTCTTT. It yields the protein CASSQLGGEGTEAFF.

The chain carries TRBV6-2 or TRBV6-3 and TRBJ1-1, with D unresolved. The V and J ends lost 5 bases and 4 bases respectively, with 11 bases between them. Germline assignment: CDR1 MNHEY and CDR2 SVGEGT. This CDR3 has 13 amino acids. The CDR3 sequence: CASSHLTGTEAFF. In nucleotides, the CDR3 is TGTGCCAGCAGTCACCTCACGGGCACTGAAGCTTTCTTT.

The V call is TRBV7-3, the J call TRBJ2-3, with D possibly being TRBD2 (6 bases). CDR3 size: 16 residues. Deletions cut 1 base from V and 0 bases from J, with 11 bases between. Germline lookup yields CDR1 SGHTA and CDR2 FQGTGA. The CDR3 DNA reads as TGTGCCAGCAGCTTAATATCGGGAGCTAGCACAGATACGCAGTATTTT. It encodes CASSLISGASTDTQYF.

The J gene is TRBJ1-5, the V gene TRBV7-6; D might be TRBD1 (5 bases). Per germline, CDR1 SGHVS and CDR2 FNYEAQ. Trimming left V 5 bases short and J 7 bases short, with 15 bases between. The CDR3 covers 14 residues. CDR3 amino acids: CASSPLGGGQPQHF. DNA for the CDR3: TGTGCCAGCAGCCCTCTGGGGGGAGGGCAGCCCCAGCATTTT. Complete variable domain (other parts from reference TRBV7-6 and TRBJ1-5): GAGVSQSPRYKVTKRGQDVALRCDPISGHVSLYWYRQALGQGPEFLTYFNYEAQQDKSGLPNDRFSAERPEGSISTLTIQRTEQRDSAMYRCASSPLGGGQPQHFGDGTRLSIL.

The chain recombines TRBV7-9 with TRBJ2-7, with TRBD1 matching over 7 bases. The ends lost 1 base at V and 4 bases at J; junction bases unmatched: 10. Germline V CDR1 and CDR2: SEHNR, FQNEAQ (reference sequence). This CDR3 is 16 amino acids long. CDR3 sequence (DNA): TGTGCCAGCAGCTTAGATGTGGGGGAGACAGGGTACGAGCAGTACTTC. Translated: CASSLDVGETGYEQYF.

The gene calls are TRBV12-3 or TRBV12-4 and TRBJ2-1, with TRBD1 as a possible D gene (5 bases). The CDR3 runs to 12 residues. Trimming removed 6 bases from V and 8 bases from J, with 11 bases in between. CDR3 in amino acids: CASRPIGDEQFF. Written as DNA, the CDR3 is TGTGCCAGCAGACCCATAGGGGATGAGCAGTTCTTC.